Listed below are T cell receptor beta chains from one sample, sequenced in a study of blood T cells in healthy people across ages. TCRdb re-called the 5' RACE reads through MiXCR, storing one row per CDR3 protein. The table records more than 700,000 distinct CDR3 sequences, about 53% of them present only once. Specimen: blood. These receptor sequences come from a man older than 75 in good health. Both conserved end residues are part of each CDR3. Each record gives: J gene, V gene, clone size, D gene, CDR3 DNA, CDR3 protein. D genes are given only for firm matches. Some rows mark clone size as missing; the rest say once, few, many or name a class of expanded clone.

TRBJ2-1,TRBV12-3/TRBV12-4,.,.,TGTGCCAGCAGCCTAAGGACTGGGGGGAACAATGAGCAGTTCTTC,CASSLRTGGNNEQFF
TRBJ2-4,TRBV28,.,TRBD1,TGTGCCAGCAGTTTTTTCTCGGTGGGACAGGGACGTCGGGAGCAGTACTTC,CASSFFSVGQGRREQYF
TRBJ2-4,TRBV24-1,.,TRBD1,TGTGCCACCAGCGAATCGGGACAGGGGGTCAAAAACATTCAGTACTTC,CATSESGQGVKNIQYF
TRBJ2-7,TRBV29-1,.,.,TGCAGCGCGAACGAAGGGGCCTACGAGCAGTACTTC,CSANEGAYEQYF
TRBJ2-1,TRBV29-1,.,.,TGCAGCGGGGCAGGGTCGACCAATGAGCAGTTCTTC,CSGAGSTNEQFF
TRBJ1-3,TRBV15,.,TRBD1,TGTGCCACCAGCAGAGATTCGACAGGGGCACCTGGAAACACCATATATTTT,CATSRDSTGAPGNTIYF
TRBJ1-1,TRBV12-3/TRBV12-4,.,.,TGTGCCAGCAGAAATGGGGGCGCAGGGAGCACTGAAGCTTTCTTT,CASRNGGAGSTEAFF
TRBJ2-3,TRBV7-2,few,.,TGTGCCAGCAGCAACGGGCCAAAAGATACGCAGTATTTT,CASSNGPKDTQYF
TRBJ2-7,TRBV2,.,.,TGTGCCAGCAGTGAACCTGGGACGCTAGACGAGCAGTACTTC,CASSEPGTLDEQYF
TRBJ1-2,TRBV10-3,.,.,TGTGCCAGCAACGGGGCCTATGGCTACACCTTC,CASNGAYGYTF
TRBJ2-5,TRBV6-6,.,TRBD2,TGTGCCAGCAGTTACTCTGGGACTAGCGGGAGAGAGACCCAGTACTTC,CASSYSGTSGRETQYF
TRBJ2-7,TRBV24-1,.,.,TGTGCCACCAGTGACAGGCACGAGCAGTACTTC,CATSDRHEQYF
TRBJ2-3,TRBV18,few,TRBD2,TGTGCCAGCTCACCCCTAGCGGACCCCGGCCGATACGCGTATTTT,CASSPLADPGRYAYF
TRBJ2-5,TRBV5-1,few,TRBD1,TGCGCCAGCAGCCCCCCGGGACAGATGGGTCAGTACTTC,CASSPPGQMGQYF
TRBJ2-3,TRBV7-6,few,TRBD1,TGTGCCAGCAGACCCGGACAGGGGGCTTTGGATACGCAGTATTTT,CASRPGQGALDTQYF
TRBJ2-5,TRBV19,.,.,TGTGCCAGTAGTATTGGATTAAAGGAGACCCAGTACTTC,CASSIGLKETQYF
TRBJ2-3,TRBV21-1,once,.,TGTGCCAGCAGCACAGATGCGCAGTATTTT,CASSTDAQYF
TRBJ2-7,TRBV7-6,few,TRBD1,TGTGCCAGCAGCTCCCCGGGGACAGGGCCCAACGAGCAGTACTTC,CASSSPGTGPNEQYF
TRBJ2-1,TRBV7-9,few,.,TGTGCCAGCACCTTAGACGAATCCTACAATGAGCAGTTCTTC,CASTLDESYNEQFF